The clone carrying this TCR beta chain was seen repeatedly, ten times or more. The antigen is undetermined. This specimen belongs to a study of T cells after yellow fever vaccination. Overall study: With SMART-Seq v4 Ultra Low Input, the fractions containing low cell numbers were prepared.

Study results and caveats: Compared with primary, the secondary response was weaker and peaked at day 5, not 15. CD4 and CD8 compartments shared a small share of clonotypes.

TCRdb re-called the 5' RACE reads with MiXCR, one entry per CDR3 protein. The sample lists some 320,000 distinct CDR3 sequences, roughly 4.3% occurring once. The junction had 7 bases not matched to a gene; V was cut back by 6 bases and J by 4 bases. The CDR3 is 14 residues long. The chain employs TRBV12-3 or TRBV12-4 and TRBJ1-1, with 8 bases lining up with TRBD1. The source was PBMCs, collected 5 days after the yellow fever booster vaccination. The TCR sequence derives from a man aged 18 to 30 who received the YFV17D yellow fever vaccine. The DNA of the CDR3 is TGTGCCAGCAGCTCGACAGGGGTAGGCACTGAAGCTTTCTTT. This sequence encodes CASSSTGVGTEAFF.